A single sample is the source of the 26 T cell receptor beta chains below, sequenced in a study of cytomegalovirus exposure and HLA in healthy donors. Researchers ran the PCR with 60 Vbeta and 13 Jbeta primers. Only in-frame clones appear in the TCRdb table, and some are missing; sequencing was by immunoSEQ multiplex PCR. The sample shows around 130,000 clones, more than 65% of them seen only once. The material sequenced was PBMCs. The receptors shown here come from a woman aged 18-29 years in good health and CMV-seropositive.

The sample holds a few counts of this clone. The gene calls are TRBV7-2 and TRBJ2-4, with D possibly matching TRBD1 (6 bases). Germline values: CDR1 SGHTA, CDR2 FQGNSA. The CDR3 is 14 residues long. The V end lost 4 bases, the J end lost 8 bases, and 15 bases lay between the germline ends. The CDR3 region is CASSSRAGEDIQYF. Written as DNA, the CDR3 is TGTGCCAGCAGCTCCCGGGCAGGGGAAGACATTCAGTACTTC.

The chain couples TRBV2 to TRBJ2-3, with TRBD2 matching over 9 bases. The junction had 1 base not matched to a gene; V was cut back by 4 bases and J by 2 bases. Germline CDR1 and CDR2: SNHLY and FYNNEI. The CDR3 contains 14 residues. Here the CDR3 reads CASSASGDTDTQYF. CDR3 nucleotide sequence: TGTGCCAGCAGTGCTAGCGGGGACACAGATACGCAGTATTTT. The whole variable domain, remainder taken from reference TRBV2 and TRBJ2-3, is EPEVTQTPSHQVTQMGQEVILRCVPISNHLYFYWYRQILGQKVEFLVSFYNNEISEKSEIFDDQFSVERPDGSNFTLKIRSTKLEDSAMYFCASSASGDTDTQYFGPGTRLTVL.

The chain joins TRBV11-2 to TRBJ2-7, with 9 bases lining up with TRBD1. The length of the CDR3 is 13 residues. The germline CDR1 and CDR2 sequences are SGHAT and FQNNGV. With V trimmed by 5 bases and J by 11 bases, 10 bases remained unmatched. The chain's CDR3 is CASSTAGTGNEYF. DNA for the CDR3: TGTGCCAGCAGCACCGCCGGGACAGGGAATGAGTACTTC. Complete variable domain (other parts from reference TRBV11-2 and TRBJ2-7): EAGVAQSPRYKIIEKRQSVAFWCNPISGHATLYWYQQILGQGPKLLIQFQNNGVVDDSQLPKDRFSAERLKGVDSTLKIQPAKLEDSAVYLCASSTAGTGNEYFGPGTRLTVT.

This clone turned up a few times. The chain carries TRBV7-3 and TRBJ2-3; possibly TRBD2 for D (6 bases). The ends were cut back, 5 bases at V and 0 bases at J, with 15 bases in the middle. The germline V gene encodes CDR1 SGHTA and CDR2 FQGTGA. The CDR3 loop spans 16 amino acids. Here the CDR3 reads CASSPGLFASTDTQYF. CDR3 nucleotide sequence: TGTGCCAGCAGCCCTGGACTATTCGCTAGCACAGATACGCAGTATTTT. Drawing the rest from reference TRBV7-3 and TRBJ2-3, the complete variable domain is GAGVSQTPSNKVTEKGKYVELRCDPISGHTALYWYRQSLGQGPEFLIYFQGTGAADDSGLPNDRFFAVRPEGSVSTLKIQRTERGDSAVYLCASSPGLFASTDTQYFGPGTRLTVL.

The V and J genes are TRBV7-6 and TRBJ1-1, with D unresolved. Germline lookup yields CDR1 SGHVS and CDR2 FNYEAQ. There are 13 residues in the CDR3. Trimming cost V 4 bases and J 4 bases, with 10 bases left between them. The CDR3 reads CASSSSGGTEAFF. For the CDR3, the DNA is TGTGCCAGCAGCTCCAGTGGAGGCACTGAAGCTTTCTTT.

This clone was detected only a few times. The rearrangement joins TRBV5-6 to TRBJ2-7; tentative D call: TRBD2 (5 bases). Deletions cut 8 bases from V and 7 bases from J, with 19 bases between. Germline V CDR1 and CDR2: SGHDT, YYEEEE. The CDR3 is 13 amino acids. The chain's CDR3 is CASSRYPTGEQYF. Written as DNA, the CDR3 is TGTGCCAGTAGCAGGTACCCAACGGGGGAGCAGTACTTC.

This rearrangement joins TRBV6-5 to TRBJ1-6; 8 nucleotides align to TRBD1. CDR3 length equals 14 residues. The germline gives CDR1 MNHEY, CDR2 SVGAGI. V lost 0 bases to trimming and J lost 9 bases; unmatched junction nucleotides: 1. Here the CDR3 DNA reads TGTGCCAGCAGTTACTCTGACAGGGGTTCACCCCTCCACTTT. Residues: CASSYSDRGSPLHF.

The count of this clone is one. The CDR3 DNA reads as TGTGCCAGCAGTTCCGGGACAGGGGGCATTGACTATGGCTACACCTTC. It encodes CASSSGTGGIDYGYTF. This chain links TRBV6-5 with TRBJ1-2; 12 bases agree with TRBD1. CDR1 and CDR2 from the germline V gene are MNHEY and SVGAGI. The CDR3 is 16 amino acids. With V trimmed by 4 bases and J by 3 bases, 6 bases remained unmatched.

The chain recombines TRBV18 with TRBJ1-2; D call uncertain. V lost 0 bases, J lost 2 bases, and 7 bases lay in between. This CDR3 has 14 amino acids. Germline CDR1 reads KGHSH; CDR2 reads LQKENI. The CDR3 loop reads CASSPPRENYGYTF. The CDR3 DNA follows: TGTGCCAGCTCACCACCTAGGGAGAACTATGGCTACACCTTC.

J is TRBJ1-4 and V is TRBV10-3; possibly TRBD1 for D (6 bases). This CDR3 spans 17 amino acids. The V end lost 6 bases, the J end lost 5 bases, and 22 bases lay between the germline ends. The germline V gene has CDR1 ENHRY and CDR2 SYGVKD. CDR3 in DNA: TGTGCCATCAGGTCCGGTCAGGGGAATTACGAAAATGAAAAACTGTTTTTT. Protein sequence: CAIRSGQGNYENEKLFF.

This clone was counted a few times. The chain links TRBV6-6 to TRBJ1-1; 9 bases match TRBD1. From germline, CDR1 is MNHNY and CDR2 SVGAGI (reference sequence). The length of the CDR3 is 14 residues. The ends lost 5 bases at V and 5 bases at J; junction bases unmatched: 6. The CDR3 reads CASSQQGARTEAFF. In DNA form, the CDR3 reads TGTGCCAGCAGTCAACAGGGGGCTAGGACTGAAGCTTTCTTT.

The chain carries TRBV6-6 and TRBJ1-1, with 7 bases that match TRBD1. The CDR3 is 14 residues long. With 2 bases clipped from V and 4 bases from J, the junction kept 4 bases outside the gene matches. Germline-derived CDR1 and CDR2 are MNHNY and SVGAGI (reference sequence). The CDR3 DNA reads TGTGCCAGCAGTTACGGGGCAGGGGGCACTGAAGCTTTCTTT. Its translation is CASSYGAGGTEAFF.

The rearrangement links TRBV4-1 to TRBJ1-2, with TRBD1 matching 7 bases. The CDR3 spans 13 residues. The germline CDR1 and CDR2 sequences are MGHRA and YSYEKL. Unmatched junction bases numbered 1, after V lost 1 base and J lost 5 bases. This CDR3 is CASSQGQGYGYTF. The CDR3 region has the DNA TGCGCCAGCAGCCAAGGACAGGGTTATGGCTACACCTTC.

This chain uses TRBV6-1 with TRBJ1-5; 9 positions match TRBD1. V shed 8 bases, J shed 9 bases, and the junction held 11 bases outside the gene matches. The CDR3 loop spans 14 amino acids. Germline V CDR1 and CDR2: MNHNS, SASEGT. The CDR3 DNA sequence: TGTGCCAGCTGGGACAGGGAGATGGGGGGGCCCCAGCATTTT. Translation gives CASWDREMGGPQHF.

The chain links TRBV6-5 to TRBJ2-5; D remains unclear. Trimming took off 0 bases at V and 2 bases at J, with 10 bases between the two ends. The CDR3 length is 15 residues. The germline CDR1 and CDR2 sequences are MNHEY and SVGAGI. This CDR3 is CASSYSNPTQETQYF. CDR3 DNA sequence: TGTGCCAGCAGTTACTCGAACCCAACTCAAGAGACCCAGTACTTC.

V usage is TRBV2 and J usage is TRBJ2-1; D may be TRBD2 (6 bases). Trimming removed 6 bases from V and 4 bases from J, with 16 bases in between. Germline assignment: CDR1 SNHLY and CDR2 FYNNEI. The CDR3 contains 15 residues. The CDR3: CASSFGGDLYNEQFF. CDR3 in DNA: TGTGCCAGCAGCTTTGGAGGGGACCTTTACAATGAGCAGTTCTTC.

This chain joins TRBV10-1 and TRBJ2-1; 7 bases map to TRBD1. In germline, CDR1 is WNHNN, CDR2 SYGVQD (reference sequence). V shed 4 bases, J shed 4 bases, and the junction held 7 bases outside the gene matches. This CDR3 spans 15 amino acids. In nucleotides, the CDR3 is TGCGCCAGCAGTGGCCGGGACAGAAGATACAATGAGCAGTTCTTC. The encoded protein is CASSGRDRRYNEQFF.

V is TRBV19 and J is TRBJ1-1; TRBD1 aligns across 8 bases. Germline assignment: CDR1 LNHDA and CDR2 SQIVND (reference sequence). This CDR3 has 14 residues. The V and J ends lost 7 bases and 0 bases, in that order; junction bases with no gene match: 4. The CDR3 loop is CASTQGALNTEAFF. The CDR3 nucleotides read TGTGCCAGTACCCAGGGGGCGTTGAACACTGAAGCTTTCTTT. Together with reference TRBV19 and TRBJ1-1, the CDR3 gives the full variable domain: DGGITQSPKYLFRKEGQNVTLSCEQNLNHDAMYWYRQDPGQGLRLIYYSQIVNDFQKGDIAEGYSVSREKKESFPLTVTSAQKNPTAFYLCASTQGALNTEAFFGQGTRLTVV.

The V and J genes are TRBV4-1 and TRBJ2-7; TRBD1 aligns across 9 bases. With 3 bases clipped from V and 4 bases from J, the junction kept 4 bases outside the gene matches. This CDR3 contains 14 residues. Germline V lookup: CDR1 MGHRA, CDR2 YSYEKL. CDR3 amino acids: CASSHRQGDYEQYF. CDR3 in DNA: TGCGCCAGCAGCCATCGACAGGGGGATTACGAGCAGTACTTC.

As to this clone: The junction departs from the called germline gene at one end, perhaps through a read error. V and J are TRBV18 and TRBJ1-2, with D possibly matching TRBD1 (6 bases). The CDR3 contains 13 residues. Germline CDR1 is KGHSH and CDR2 is LQKENI. DNA of the CDR3: TGTGCCAGCTCATCACCAGGGGTCTATGGCTACACCTTC. This encodes CASSSPGVYGYTF.

Here the CDR3 reads CASSEAPGGDRGQREQYF. In DNA, the CDR3 is TGTGCCAGCAGTGAAGCCCCCGGTGGAGACAGGGGGCAGAGGGAGCAGTACTTC. The chain employs TRBV6-1 and TRBJ2-7, with 10 bases identical to TRBD1. Per germline, CDR1 MNHNS and CDR2 SASEGT. The CDR3 spans 18 residues. V shed 0 bases, J shed 7 bases, and the junction held 15 bases outside the gene matches.

The genes are TRBV5-1 and TRBJ1-1; TRBD1 is a possible D gene (5 bases). V was shortened by 4 bases and J by 3 bases, with 16 bases between the two germline ends. Germline CDR1 reads SGHRS; CDR2 reads YFSETQ. This CDR3 comprises 15 residues. The CDR3 DNA is TGCGCCAGCAGCCCCTTCCAGGGCTCTGACACTGAAGCTTTCTTT. This sequence encodes CASSPFQGSDTEAFF.

V is TRBV6-1 and J is TRBJ1-1; TRBD1 is a possible D gene (6 bases). The length of the CDR3 is 15 residues. The germline CDR1 and CDR2 sequences are MNHNS and SASEGT. Trimming stripped 1 base from V and 5 bases from J, with 14 bases between. The CDR3 region is CASSEGAGDPTEAFF. The CDR3, as DNA: TGTGCCAGCAGTGAAGGGGCAGGGGACCCGACTGAAGCTTTCTTT.

The rearrangement joins TRBV7-3 to TRBJ2-1; 8 nucleotides align to TRBD2. Germline trimming cut 1 base from V and 0 bases from J; bases unmatched to any gene: 2. In germline, CDR1 is SGHTA, CDR2 FQGTGA. This CDR3 has 16 residues. CDR3: CASSLSGGSSYNEQFF. CDR3 DNA sequence: TGTGCCAGCAGCTTAAGCGGGGGGAGCTCCTACAATGAGCAGTTCTTC.

V and J are TRBV4-1 and TRBJ2-4, with 12 bases that match TRBD2. This CDR3 contains 17 residues. V lost 1 base, J lost 6 bases, and 7 bases stayed unmatched. Germline V lookup: CDR1 MGHRA, CDR2 YSYEKL. The CDR3 DNA follows: TGCGCCAGCAGCCAAGGACTAGCGGGGGCTCCGGGAAACATTCAGTACTTC. As protein: CASSQGLAGAPGNIQYF.

V gene TRBV5-1 combines with J gene TRBJ2-1; TRBD1 might be the D (7 bases). V lost 4 bases, J lost 8 bases, and 16 bases lay in between. Per the germline V gene, CDR1 is SGHRS and CDR2 is YFSETQ. This CDR3 has 14 amino acids. CDR3 nucleotides: TGCGCCAGCAGCCTGGAGGAGGGGGCCGATGAGCAGTTCTTC. Translated: CASSLEEGADEQFF.